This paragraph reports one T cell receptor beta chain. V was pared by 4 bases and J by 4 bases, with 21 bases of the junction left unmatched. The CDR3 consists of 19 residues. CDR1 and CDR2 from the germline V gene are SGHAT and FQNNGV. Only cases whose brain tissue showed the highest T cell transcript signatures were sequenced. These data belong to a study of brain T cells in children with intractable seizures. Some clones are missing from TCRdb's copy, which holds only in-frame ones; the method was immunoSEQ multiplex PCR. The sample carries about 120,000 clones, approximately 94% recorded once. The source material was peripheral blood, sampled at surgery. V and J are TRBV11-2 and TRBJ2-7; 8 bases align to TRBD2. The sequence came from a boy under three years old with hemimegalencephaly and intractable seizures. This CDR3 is CASSSRTSPWGGDLYEQYF. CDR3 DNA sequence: TGTGCCAGCAGCTCCAGGACTAGCCCCTGGGGTGGGGACTTGTACGAGCAGTACTTC. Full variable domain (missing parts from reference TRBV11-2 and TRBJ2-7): EAGVAQSPRYKIIEKRQSVAFWCNPISGHATLYWYQQILGQGPKLLIQFQNNGVVDDSQLPKDRFSAERLKGVDSTLKIQPAKLEDSAVYLCASSSRTSPWGGDLYEQYFGPGTRLTVT.